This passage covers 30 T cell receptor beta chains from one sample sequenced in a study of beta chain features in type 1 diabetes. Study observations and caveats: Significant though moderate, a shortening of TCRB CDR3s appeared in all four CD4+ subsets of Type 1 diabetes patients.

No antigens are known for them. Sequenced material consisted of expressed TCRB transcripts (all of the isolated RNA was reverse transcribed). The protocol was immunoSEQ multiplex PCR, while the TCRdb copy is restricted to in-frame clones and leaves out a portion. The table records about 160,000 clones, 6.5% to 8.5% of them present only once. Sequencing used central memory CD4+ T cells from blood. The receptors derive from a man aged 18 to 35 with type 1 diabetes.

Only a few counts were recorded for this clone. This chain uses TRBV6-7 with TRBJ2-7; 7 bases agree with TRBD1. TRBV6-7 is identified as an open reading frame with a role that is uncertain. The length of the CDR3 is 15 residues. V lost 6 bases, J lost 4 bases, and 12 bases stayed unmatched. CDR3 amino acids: CASRTDPGTVYEQYF. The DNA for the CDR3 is TGTGCCAGCAGAACTGACCCGGGGACAGTTTACGAGCAGTACTTC.

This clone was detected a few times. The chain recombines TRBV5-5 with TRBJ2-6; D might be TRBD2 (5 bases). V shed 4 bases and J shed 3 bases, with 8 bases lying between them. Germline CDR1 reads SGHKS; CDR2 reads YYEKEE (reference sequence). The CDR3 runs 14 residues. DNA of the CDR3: TGTGCCAGCAGCGGCGGGCGTGGGGCCAACGTCCTGACTTTC. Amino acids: CASSGGRGANVLTF.

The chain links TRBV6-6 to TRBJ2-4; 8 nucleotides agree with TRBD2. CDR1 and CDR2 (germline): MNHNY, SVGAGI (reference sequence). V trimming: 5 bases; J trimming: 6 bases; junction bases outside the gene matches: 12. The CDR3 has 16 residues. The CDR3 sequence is CASSPQKAGVRNIQYF. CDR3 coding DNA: TGTGCCAGCAGTCCCCAGAAAGCGGGAGTCAGAAACATTCAGTACTTC.

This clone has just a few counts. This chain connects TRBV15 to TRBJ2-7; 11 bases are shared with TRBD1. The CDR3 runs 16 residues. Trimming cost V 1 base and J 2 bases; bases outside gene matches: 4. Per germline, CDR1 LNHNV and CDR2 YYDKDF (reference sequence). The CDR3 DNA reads TGTGCCACCAGCAGAGGGGGGACAGGGGGAGCCTACGAGCAGTACTTC. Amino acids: CATSRGGTGGAYEQYF.

CDR3 amino acids: CAWGRGAGSYGYTF. DNA of the CDR3: TGTGCCTGGGGCCGGGGGGCAGGCAGCTATGGCTACACCTTC. This rearrangement joins TRBV30 to TRBJ1-2; D possibly corresponds to TRBD1 (6 bases). V was clipped by 5 bases and J by 4 bases, with 17 bases between them. This CDR3 region has 14 residues. The germline CDR1 and CDR2 sequences are GTSNPN and SVGIG (reference sequence).

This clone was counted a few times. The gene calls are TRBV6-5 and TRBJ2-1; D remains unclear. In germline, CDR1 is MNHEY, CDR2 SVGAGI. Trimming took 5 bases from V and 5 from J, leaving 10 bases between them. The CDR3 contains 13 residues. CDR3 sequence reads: CASSRLRNNEQFF. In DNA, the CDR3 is TGTGCCAGCAGTCGACTCCGAAACAATGAGCAGTTCTTC.

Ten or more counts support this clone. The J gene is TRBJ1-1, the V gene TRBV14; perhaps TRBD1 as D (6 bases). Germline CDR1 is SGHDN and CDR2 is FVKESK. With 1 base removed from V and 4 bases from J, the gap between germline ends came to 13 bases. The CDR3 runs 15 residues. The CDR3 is CASSQVAGAGTEAFF. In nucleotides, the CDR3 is TGTGCCAGCAGCCAAGTGGCAGGGGCGGGCACTGAAGCTTTCTTT.

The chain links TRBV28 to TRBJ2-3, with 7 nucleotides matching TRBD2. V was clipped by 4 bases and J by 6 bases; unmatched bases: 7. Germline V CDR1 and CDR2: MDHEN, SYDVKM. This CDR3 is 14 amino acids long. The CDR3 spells CASSWAGRDDTQYF. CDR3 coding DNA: TGTGCCAGCAGTTGGGCGGGGAGGGACGATACGCAGTATTTT.

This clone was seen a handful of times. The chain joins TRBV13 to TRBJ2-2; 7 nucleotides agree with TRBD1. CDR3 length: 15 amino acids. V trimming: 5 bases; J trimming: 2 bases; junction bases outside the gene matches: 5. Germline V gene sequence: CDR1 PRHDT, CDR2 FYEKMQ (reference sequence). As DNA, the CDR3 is TGTGCCAGCAGCCTCGGGACAGCTAACACCGGGGAGCTGTTTTTT. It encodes CASSLGTANTGELFF.

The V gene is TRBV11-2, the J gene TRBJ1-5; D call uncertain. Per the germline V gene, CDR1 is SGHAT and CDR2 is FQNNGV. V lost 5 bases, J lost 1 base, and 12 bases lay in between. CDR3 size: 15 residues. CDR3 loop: CASSRAAGSNQPQHF. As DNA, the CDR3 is TGTGCCAGCAGCCGAGCGGCGGGCAGCAATCAGCCCCAGCATTTT. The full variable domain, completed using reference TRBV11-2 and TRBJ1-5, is EAGVAQSPRYKIIEKRQSVAFWCNPISGHATLYWYQQILGQGPKLLIQFQNNGVVDDSQLPKDRFSAERLKGVDSTLKIQPAKLEDSAVYLCASSRAAGSNQPQHFGDGTRLSIL.

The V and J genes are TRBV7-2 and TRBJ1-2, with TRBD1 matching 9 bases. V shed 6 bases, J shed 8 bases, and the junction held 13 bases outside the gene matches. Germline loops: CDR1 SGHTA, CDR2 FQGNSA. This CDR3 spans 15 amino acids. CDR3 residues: CASSQNGQGTGGYTF. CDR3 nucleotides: TGTGCCAGCAGTCAAAACGGACAGGGGACGGGGGGCTACACCTTC. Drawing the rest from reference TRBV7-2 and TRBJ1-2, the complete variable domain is GAGVSQSPSNKVTEKGKDVELRCDPISGHTALYWYRQSLGQGLEFLIYFQGNSAPDKSGLPSDRFSAERTGGSVSTLTIQRTQQEDSAVYLCASSQNGQGTGGYTFGSGTRLTVV.

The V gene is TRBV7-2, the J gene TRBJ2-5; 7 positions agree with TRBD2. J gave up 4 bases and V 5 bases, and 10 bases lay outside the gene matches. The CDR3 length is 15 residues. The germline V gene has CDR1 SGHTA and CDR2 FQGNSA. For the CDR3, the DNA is TGTGCCAGCAGCACCCGTAGCGGGTTCGGAGAGACCCAGTACTTC. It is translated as CASSTRSGFGETQYF.

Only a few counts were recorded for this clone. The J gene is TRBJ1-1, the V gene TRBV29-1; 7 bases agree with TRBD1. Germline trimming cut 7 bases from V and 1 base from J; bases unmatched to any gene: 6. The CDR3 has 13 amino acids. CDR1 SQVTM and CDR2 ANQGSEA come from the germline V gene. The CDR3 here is CSAVRTGNTEAFF. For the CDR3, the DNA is TGCAGCGCCGTTCGGACAGGGAACACTGAAGCTTTCTTT.

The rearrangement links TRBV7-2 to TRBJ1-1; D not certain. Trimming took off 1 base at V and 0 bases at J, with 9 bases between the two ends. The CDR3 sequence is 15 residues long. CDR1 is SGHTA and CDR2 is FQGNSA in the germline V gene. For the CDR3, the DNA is TGTGCCAGCAGCTTAGACCCAGACTTGAACACTGAAGCTTTCTTT. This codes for CASSLDPDLNTEAFF.

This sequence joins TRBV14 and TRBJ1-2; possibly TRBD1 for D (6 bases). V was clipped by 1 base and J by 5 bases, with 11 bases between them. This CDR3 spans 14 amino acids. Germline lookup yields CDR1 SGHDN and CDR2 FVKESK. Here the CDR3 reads CASSQGEGGYGYTF. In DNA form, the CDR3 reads TGTGCCAGCAGCCAAGGCGAGGGGGGGTATGGCTACACCTTC.

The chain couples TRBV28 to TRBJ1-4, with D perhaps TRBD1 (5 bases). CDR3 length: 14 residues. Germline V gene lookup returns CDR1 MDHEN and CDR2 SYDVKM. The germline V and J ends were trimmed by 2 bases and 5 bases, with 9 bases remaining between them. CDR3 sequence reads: CASSLPTVNEKLFF. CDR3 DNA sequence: TGTGCCAGCAGTTTACCGACAGTGAATGAAAAACTGTTTTTT.

In nucleotides, the CDR3 is TGTGCCAGCAGCCAACTTTCTCTGACTAGCGGGGGTCGTGATGAGCAGTTCTTC. Its protein product is CASSQLSLTSGGRDEQFF. J is TRBJ2-1 and V is TRBV14, with TRBD2 matching 12 bases. The germline CDR1 and CDR2 sequences are SGHDN and FVKESK. With V trimmed by 2 bases and J by 8 bases, 13 bases remained unmatched. CDR3 length: 18 residues.

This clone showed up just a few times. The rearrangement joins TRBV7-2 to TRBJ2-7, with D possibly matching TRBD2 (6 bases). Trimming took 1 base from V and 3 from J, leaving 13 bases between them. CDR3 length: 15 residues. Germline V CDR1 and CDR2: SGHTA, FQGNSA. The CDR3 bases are TGTGCCAGCAGCTTAGGCGGGCGGAGGGACTACGAGCAGTACTTC. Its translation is CASSLGGRRDYEQYF.

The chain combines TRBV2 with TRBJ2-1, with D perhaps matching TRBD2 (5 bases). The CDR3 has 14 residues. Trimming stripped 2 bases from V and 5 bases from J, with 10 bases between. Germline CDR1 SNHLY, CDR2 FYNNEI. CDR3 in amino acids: CASSERGPDNEQFF. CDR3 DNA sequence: TGTGCCAGCAGTGAAAGAGGGCCTGACAATGAGCAGTTCTTC.

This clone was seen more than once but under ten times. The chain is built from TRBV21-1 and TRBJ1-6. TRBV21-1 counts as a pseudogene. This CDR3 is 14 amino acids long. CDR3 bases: TGTGCCAGCACCCTAAAGAGTTTCTCCTCACCCCTCCACTTT. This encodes CASTLKSFSSPLHF.

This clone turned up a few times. The CDR3 coding sequence is TGTGCAAGTCGCTTAGCGGGCTGGAGGAGGGACAATGAGCAGTTCTTC. Amino acids: CASRLAGWRRDNEQFF. The chain recombines TRBV12-2 with TRBJ2-1; TRBD2 is taken as the D call from the table, unchecked against the DNA. TRBV12-2 is a pseudogene locus. There are 16 residues in the CDR3.

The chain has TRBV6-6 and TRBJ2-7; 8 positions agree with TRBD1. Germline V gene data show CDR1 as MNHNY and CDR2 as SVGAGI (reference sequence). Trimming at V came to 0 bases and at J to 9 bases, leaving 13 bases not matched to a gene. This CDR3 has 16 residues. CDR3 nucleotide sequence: TGTGCCAGCAGTTACTCGACACGGGACAGGTACCTCCGGCAGTACTTC. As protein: CASSYSTRDRYLRQYF.

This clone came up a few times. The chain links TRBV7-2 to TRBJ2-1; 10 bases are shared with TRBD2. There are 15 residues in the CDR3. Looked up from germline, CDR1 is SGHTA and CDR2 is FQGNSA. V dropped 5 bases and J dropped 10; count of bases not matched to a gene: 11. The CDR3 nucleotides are TGTGCCAGCAGCACCCAAGCGGGAGGGCGCAGCGAGCAGTTCTTC. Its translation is CASSTQAGGRSEQFF.

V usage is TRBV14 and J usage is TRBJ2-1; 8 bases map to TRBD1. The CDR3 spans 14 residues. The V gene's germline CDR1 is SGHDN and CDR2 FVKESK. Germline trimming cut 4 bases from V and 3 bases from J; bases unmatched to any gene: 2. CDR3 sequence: CASSPTGDYNEQFF. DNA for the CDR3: TGTGCCAGCAGCCCGACAGGGGACTACAATGAGCAGTTCTTC.

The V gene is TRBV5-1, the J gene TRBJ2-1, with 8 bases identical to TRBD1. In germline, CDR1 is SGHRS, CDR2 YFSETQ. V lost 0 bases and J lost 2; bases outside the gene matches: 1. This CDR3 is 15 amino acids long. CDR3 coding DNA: TGCGCCAGCAGCTTGGTGGGACAGGCCTACAATGAGCAGTTCTTC. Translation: CASSLVGQAYNEQFF.

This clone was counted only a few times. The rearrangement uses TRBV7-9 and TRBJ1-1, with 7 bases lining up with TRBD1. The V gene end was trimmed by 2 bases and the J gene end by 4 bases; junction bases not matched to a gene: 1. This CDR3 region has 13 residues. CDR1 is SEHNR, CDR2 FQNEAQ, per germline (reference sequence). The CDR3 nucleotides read TGTGCCAGCAGCTTATCAGGGGGCACTGAAGCTTTCTTT. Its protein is CASSLSGGTEAFF.

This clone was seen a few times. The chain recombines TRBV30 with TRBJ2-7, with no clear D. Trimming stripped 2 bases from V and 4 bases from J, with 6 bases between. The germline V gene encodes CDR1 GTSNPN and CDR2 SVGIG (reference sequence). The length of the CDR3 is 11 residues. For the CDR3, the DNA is TGTGCCTGGAGTCGGGTTTACGAGCAGTACTTC. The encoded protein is CAWSRVYEQYF.

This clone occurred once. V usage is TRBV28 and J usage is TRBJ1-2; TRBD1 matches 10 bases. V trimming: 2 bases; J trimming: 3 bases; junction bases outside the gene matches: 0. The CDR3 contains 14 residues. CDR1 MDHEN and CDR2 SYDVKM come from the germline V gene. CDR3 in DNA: TGTGCCAGCAGTTTAGGGACAGGGGACTATGGCTACACCTTC. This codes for CASSLGTGDYGYTF.

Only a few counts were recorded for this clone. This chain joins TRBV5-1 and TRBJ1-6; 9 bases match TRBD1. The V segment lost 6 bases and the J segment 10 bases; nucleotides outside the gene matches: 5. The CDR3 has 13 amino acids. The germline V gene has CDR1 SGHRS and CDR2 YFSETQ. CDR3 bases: TGCGCCAGCAAGGGACAGGGACAATCACCCCTCCACTTT. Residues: CASKGQGQSPLHF.

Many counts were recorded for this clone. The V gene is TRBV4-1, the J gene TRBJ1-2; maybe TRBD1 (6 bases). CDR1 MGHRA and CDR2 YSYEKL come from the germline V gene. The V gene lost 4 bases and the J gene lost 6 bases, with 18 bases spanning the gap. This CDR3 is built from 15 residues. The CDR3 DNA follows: TGCGCCAGCAGCCCGTATCAGGGGTTCAGTGATGGCTACACCTTC. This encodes CASSPYQGFSDGYTF.